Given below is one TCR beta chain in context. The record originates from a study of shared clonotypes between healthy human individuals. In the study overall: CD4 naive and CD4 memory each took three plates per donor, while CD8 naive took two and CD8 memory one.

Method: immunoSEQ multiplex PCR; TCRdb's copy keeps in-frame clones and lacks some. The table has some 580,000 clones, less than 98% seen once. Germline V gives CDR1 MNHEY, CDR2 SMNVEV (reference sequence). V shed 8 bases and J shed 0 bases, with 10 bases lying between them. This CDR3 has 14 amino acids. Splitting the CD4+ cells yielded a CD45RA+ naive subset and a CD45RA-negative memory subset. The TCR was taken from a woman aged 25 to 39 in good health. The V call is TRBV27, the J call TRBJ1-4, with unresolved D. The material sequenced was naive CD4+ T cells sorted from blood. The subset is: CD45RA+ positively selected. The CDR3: CASRRVATNEKLFF. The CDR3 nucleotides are TGTGCCAGCCGACGAGTTGCAACTAATGAAAAACTGTTTTTT. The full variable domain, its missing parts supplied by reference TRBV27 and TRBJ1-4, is EAQVTQNPRYLITVTGKKLTVTCSQNMNHEYMSWYRQDPGLGLRQIYYSMNVEVTDKGDVPEGYKVSRKEKRNFPLILESPSPNQTSLYFCASRRVATNEKLFFGSGTQLSVL.